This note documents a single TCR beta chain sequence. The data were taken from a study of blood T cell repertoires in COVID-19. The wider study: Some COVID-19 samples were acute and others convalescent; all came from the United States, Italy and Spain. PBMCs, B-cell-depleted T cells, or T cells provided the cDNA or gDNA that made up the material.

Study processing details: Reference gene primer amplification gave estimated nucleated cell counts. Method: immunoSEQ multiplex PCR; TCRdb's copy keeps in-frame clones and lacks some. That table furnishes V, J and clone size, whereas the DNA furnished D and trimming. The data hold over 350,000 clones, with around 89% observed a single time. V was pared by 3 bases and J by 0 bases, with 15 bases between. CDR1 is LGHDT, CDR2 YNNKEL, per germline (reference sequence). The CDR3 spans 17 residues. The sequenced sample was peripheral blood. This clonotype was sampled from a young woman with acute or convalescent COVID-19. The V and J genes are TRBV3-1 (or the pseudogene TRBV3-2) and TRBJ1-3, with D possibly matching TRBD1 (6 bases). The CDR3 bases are TGTGCCAGCAGCCATCGACAGGCCCTTGTCTCTGGAAACACCATATATTTT. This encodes CASSHRQALVSGNTIYF.